The 2 T cell receptor beta chains listed next were all sequenced from one sample in a study of PD-L1 blockade in urothelial cancer. Here immunoSEQ multiplex PCR was the method, and the copy in TCRdb shows in-frame clones only, minus some. Seen here are fewer than 750 clones, approximately 35% observed once, and the top ten hold around 10%. This material consisted of tumor tissue, taken before atezolizumab (anti-PD-L1) treatment. These receptors all stem from a man aged 55 to 70 with urothelial cancer.

V usage is TRBV14 and J usage is TRBJ2-1; D is uncertain. Germline assignment: CDR1 SGHDN and CDR2 FVKESK. The V and J ends lost 3 bases and 2 bases respectively, with 5 bases between them. The length of the CDR3 is 13 residues. The CDR3 sequence is CASSQGPYNEQFF. The DNA of the CDR3 is TGTGCCAGCAGCCAGGGCCCCTACAATGAGCAGTTCTTC.

This clone was counted a few times. The chain carries TRBV6-8 and TRBJ2-5, with no clear D. V lost 6 bases to trimming and J lost 5 bases, with 13 bases between them. This CDR3 is 13 amino acids long. The germline CDR1 and CDR2 sequences are MNHGY and SAAAGT. This CDR3 reads CASRNSGIETQYF. In DNA, the CDR3 is TGTGCCAGCAGGAATAGTGGTATCGAGACCCAGTACTTC.